This T cell receptor (beta chain) was documented in a study of T-cell reconstitution after alpha-beta-depleted transplantation in children (dated by TCRdb to the mid-2010s). For the wider study: Using TCR repertoire profiling, the study quantitatively followed how T-cell immune reconstitution unfolded in children after TCRalphabeta/CD19-depleted allogeneic hematopoietic cell transplantation. What the work shows at the level of the full study, not this receptor alone: The frequencies of hyperexpanded clones fell over the following months, and after one year, T-cell counts and TCRbeta diversity were mostly attributed to newly produced T cells. In some patients, the high TCRbeta diversity seen at day 60 was put down to recipient T cells and intrathymic progenitors that had survived conditioning. The apparently early recovery of alphabetaT-cell counts about two months after transplant reportedly depended on only several hundred rapidly expanded clones that came from non-depleted graft cells.

Library generation was performed with PCR. The instrument was an Illumina HiSeq 2500. To normalize quantification of the TCRbeta repertoire, the TCR libraries were built with molecular barcoding that relied on unique molecular identifiers. TCRdb trimmed public reads at Q25 via fastp, called clones via MiXCR and kept in-frame beta chains. Every CDR3 protein is listed once, alongside the most common genes and DNA of its rows. This sample has approximately 800,000 distinct CDR3 sequences in its table, and 15% to 20% of those were observed once. Approximately 5% of the sample is in the top ten clones. For this clonotype: Its antigen remains unidentified. The sample holds no much larger clone one base away, and base qualities are not on file.

V and J are truncated by 6 bases and 0 bases respectively, leaving an intervening sequence of 9 bases. Its CDR3 holds 13 amino acids, cysteine through phenylalanine. The retained sequence is limited to the CDR3, 39 bases, with the frame set at the first base. CDR1 and CDR2, looked up from the germline V gene, are SGHRS and YFSETQ. What the treatment or condition label conveys for this sample: allogeneic hematopoietic cell transplantation with graft depleted of TCRalphabeta T cells and CD19 B cells. The children who served as transplant recipients had been given grafts of TCRalphabeta/CD19-depleted allogeneic hematopoietic cells.

The material was PBMCs, mostly from graft donor cells, obtained 360 days after TCRalphabeta/CD19-depleted stem cell transplant. The origin of this receptor is a male patient aged 10 to 17 who had a stem cell transplant for acute lymphoblastic leukemia, so the T cells may come from the graft donor. The chain is encoded by TRBV5-1 joined to TRBJ2-5; the D gene assignment is ambiguous. The DNA sequence is TGCGCCAGCATCGAAGATAACCAAGAGACCCAGTACTTC. Its translation is CASIEDNQETQYF.